The present T cell receptor (beta chain) was sequenced within a study of CD4+ T cells in melanoma. A remark on this clone: Antigen unknown.

Some clones are missing from TCRdb's copy, which holds only in-frame ones; the method was immunoSEQ multiplex PCR. The sample carries 9,500 to 12,000 clones, 67% recorded once. Trimming stripped 4 bases from V and 4 bases from J, with 14 bases between. This CDR3 contains 15 residues. CDR1 SGHNT and CDR2 YYREEE come from the germline V gene (reference sequence). Overall study results and limits: Reportedly, melanoma neoantigen-specific CD4+ T cells showed varied differentiation states.

This chain joins TRBV5-4 and TRBJ1-4, with D unclear. The sequence was collected from a human donor with melanoma. Sequencing used cells from a culture (not recorded whether cultured in vitro). CDR3 bases: TGTGCCAGCAGCCGCTCCGGAGGAAATAATGAAAAACTGTTTTTT. This translates into CASSRSGGNNEKLFF.